Detailed here is one TCR beta chain. These data are taken from a study of control samples from healthy donors and cancer patients. The germline gives CDR1 GTSNPN, CDR2 SVGIG (reference sequence). The germline V and J ends were trimmed by 5 bases and 6 bases, with 19 bases remaining between them. CDR3 length: 14 residues. The assay was immunoSEQ multiplex PCR, and TCRdb's table has in-frame clones only and misses some. The sample has tens of thousands of clones, roughly 87% seen once. This receptor was obtained from a man in his 60s with colorectal cancer. The chain couples TRBV30 to TRBJ1-2; D is perhaps TRBD1 (5 bases). The sequencing sample was made of PBMCs. The CDR3: CAWFSKGRGNGYTF. CDR3 sequence (DNA): TGTGCCTGGTTTTCAAAAGGCCGGGGGAATGGCTACACCTTC.